This T cell receptor (beta chain) was recorded in a study of cytomegalovirus exposure and HLA in healthy donors. Note on this clone: Its antigen is not known.

V was pared by 0 bases and J by 2 bases, with 20 bases between. Germline CDR1 and CDR2: LGHNA and YNFKEQ. The CDR3 has 18 residues. Broader study findings: Per a later analysis, about 17,000 TCR beta sequences showed association with HLA alleles at 0.05 false discovery rate. Most TCR beta V segments were productive about 87% or about 30% of the time in an earlier analysis. Reportedly, fewer N-insertions than the approximately 700-donor mean appeared in an Asian-associated ancestry cluster in a later analysis. Indistinguishable V segments, including TRBV6-2 and TRBV6-3, were excluded.

The PCR had 60 Vbeta and 13 Jbeta primers. The method was immunoSEQ multiplex PCR; TCRdb's version includes in-frame clones alone and lacks a portion of them. The data contain 200,000 to 250,000 clones, approximately 81% of them singletons. The origin of this receptor is a woman aged 60 to 75 in good health and CMV-seropositive. The chain recombines TRBV4-2 with TRBJ2-7, with a weak D call TRBD2 (6 bases). The material sequenced was PBMCs. DNA of the CDR3: TGTGCCAGCAGCCAAGATTATGGCGAGCTAGCGCGCCCCTACGAGCAGTACTTC. Its protein product is CASSQDYGELARPYEQYF.